Following are 10 T cell receptor beta chains from one sample sequenced in a study of memory CD4+ T cells and cytomegalovirus serostatus. Repertoires were generated with immunoSEQ multiplex PCR, while TCRdb's copy carries only in-frame clones and drops some. The sample has roughly 50,000 clones; around 85% are singletons. The sort gate was single viable CD3+CD4+CD8-CD45RO+ cells for memory CD4+ T cells. Sequencing was carried out using memory CD4+ T cells from blood. Source of these receptors: an adult in good health and CMV-seronegative.

This clone was seen more than once but under ten times. The chain joins TRBV29-1 to TRBJ2-3, with TRBD1 identical over 9 bases. The CDR3 spans 15 residues. J lost 1 base, V lost 5 bases, and 7 bases had no gene match. The germline V gene has CDR1 SQVTM and CDR2 ANQGSEA. CDR3 nucleotide sequence: TGCAGCGTTTCCGGGACAGGGAGGGGCACAGATACGCAGTATTTT. Translating gives CSVSGTGRGTDTQYF.

This clone occurred a few times. The rearrangement joins TRBV29-1 to TRBJ1-1, with D uncertain. Germline V gene lookup returns CDR1 SQVTM and CDR2 ANQGSEA. V was pared by 3 bases and J by 7 bases, with 9 bases between. This CDR3 has 11 amino acids. CDR3 in amino acids: CSVDDVGEAFF. The DNA for the CDR3 is TGCAGCGTTGATGATGTGGGTGAAGCTTTCTTT.

This sequence joins TRBV28 and TRBJ2-1; the match to TRBD2 covers 10 bases. Trimming at V came to 7 bases and at J to 3 bases, leaving 6 bases not matched to a gene. This CDR3 contains 15 residues. The germline CDR1 and CDR2 sequences are MDHEN and SYDVKM. The CDR3 protein is CASTSLAGGYNEQFF. CDR3 in DNA: TGTGCCAGCACCTCCTTAGCGGGAGGCTACAATGAGCAGTTCTTC.

The gene calls are TRBV7-9 and TRBJ1-2; the match to TRBD1 covers 8 bases. Germline CDR1 reads SEHNR; CDR2 reads FQNEAQ (reference sequence). The CDR3 covers 14 residues. Trimming took 5 bases from V and 1 from J; bases not matched to a gene: 3. The CDR3 sequence is CASSRTGINYGYTF. The CDR3 DNA follows: TGTGCCAGCAGCCGGACAGGGATTAACTATGGCTACACCTTC.

CDR3 in DNA: TGTGCCAGCAGCCCGGGACTAGCCTACAATGAGCAGTTCTTC. It codes for CASSPGLAYNEQFF. This rearrangement joins TRBV7-3 to TRBJ2-1; 8 bases agree with TRBD2. V gave up 5 bases and J gave up 2 bases; unmatched junction bases: 2. The CDR3 is 14 residues long. CDR1 SGHTA and CDR2 FQGTGA come from the germline V gene.

V is TRBV7-8 and J is TRBJ1-2, with 8 bases that match TRBD1. This CDR3 comprises 14 residues. J lost 6 bases, V lost 8 bases, and 11 bases had no gene match. The germline CDR1 and CDR2 sequences are SGHVS and FQNEAQ. Written as DNA, the CDR3 is TGTGCCAGCCGCGAGGGGTACAGGGGGAATGGCTACACCTTC. It is translated as CASREGYRGNGYTF.

The V gene is TRBV6-5, the J gene TRBJ2-2; a possible D gene is TRBD1 (6 bases). The CDR3 covers 12 residues. V was pared by 11 bases and J by 6 bases, with 13 bases between. CDR1 MNHEY and CDR2 SVGAGI come from the germline V gene. CDR3 in DNA: TGTGCCGCCGGACAGTGGCCCGGGGAGCTGTTTTTT. It yields the protein CAAGQWPGELFF.

The V and J genes are TRBV5-1 and TRBJ1-2; 7 bases are a match to TRBD1. The CDR3 is made up of 15 amino acids. CDR1 is SGHRS, CDR2 YFSETQ, per germline. The junction had 9 bases not matched to a gene; V was cut back by 4 bases and J by 3 bases. The DNA for the CDR3 is TGCGCCAGCAGCCGGACAGGTACCTCGGACTATGGCTACACCTTC. This sequence encodes CASSRTGTSDYGYTF. The whole variable domain, filled in from reference TRBV5-1 and TRBJ1-2, reads KAGVTQTPRYLIKTRGQQVTLSCSPISGHRSVSWYQQTPGQGLQFLFEYFSETQRNKGNFPGRFSGRQFSNSRSEMNVSTLELGDSALYLCASSRTGTSDYGYTFGSGTRLTVV.

This clone was seen a handful of times. V is TRBV28 and J is TRBJ2-5; TRBD2 aligns across 8 bases. Trimming at V came to 4 bases and at J to 4 bases, leaving 11 bases not matched to a gene. There are 16 residues in the CDR3. The germline V gene has CDR1 MDHEN and CDR2 SYDVKM. The CDR3 sequence: CASSSRRAGARETQYF. CDR3 DNA sequence: TGTGCCAGCAGTTCCCGGAGAGCGGGAGCCCGAGAGACCCAGTACTTC.

The rearrangement joins TRBV2 to TRBJ1-5, with D perhaps TRBD1 (5 bases). Germline values: CDR1 SNHLY, CDR2 FYNNEI. Trimming pared 5 bases from V and 1 base from J, leaving 15 bases between. The CDR3 extends over 16 amino acids. This CDR3 reads CASSPQGGRSNQPQHF. The CDR3 DNA reads TGTGCCAGCAGTCCTCAGGGAGGAAGAAGCAATCAGCCCCAGCATTTT.